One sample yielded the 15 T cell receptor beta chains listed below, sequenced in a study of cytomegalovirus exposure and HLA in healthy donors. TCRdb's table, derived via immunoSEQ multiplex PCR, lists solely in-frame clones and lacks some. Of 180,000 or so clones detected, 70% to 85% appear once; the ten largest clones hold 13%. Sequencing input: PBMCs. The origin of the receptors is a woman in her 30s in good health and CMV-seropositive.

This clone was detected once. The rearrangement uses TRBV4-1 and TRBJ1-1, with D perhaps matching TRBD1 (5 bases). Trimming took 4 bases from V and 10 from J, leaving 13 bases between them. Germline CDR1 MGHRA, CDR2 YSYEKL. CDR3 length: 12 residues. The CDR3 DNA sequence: TGCGCCAGCAGCCGTAACGGGGGGGGAGCTTTCTTT. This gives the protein CASSRNGGGAFF.

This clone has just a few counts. As DNA, the CDR3 is TGTGCCAGCAGCTCGGGACTAGCGGGCACCGGGGAGCTGTTTTTT. As protein: CASSSGLAGTGELFF. V and J are TRBV5-6 and TRBJ2-2; 12 nucleotides line up with TRBD2. V lost 3 bases, J lost 4 bases, and 1 base stayed unmatched. Germline CDR1 and CDR2: SGHDT and YYEEEE. This CDR3 is built from 15 residues.

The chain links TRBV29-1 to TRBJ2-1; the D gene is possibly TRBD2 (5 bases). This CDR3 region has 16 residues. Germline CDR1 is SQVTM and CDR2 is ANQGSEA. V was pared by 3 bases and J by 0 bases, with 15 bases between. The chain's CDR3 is CSVEYAGRSSYNEQFF. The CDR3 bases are TGCAGCGTTGAGTATGCGGGCCGAAGCTCCTACAATGAGCAGTTCTTC.

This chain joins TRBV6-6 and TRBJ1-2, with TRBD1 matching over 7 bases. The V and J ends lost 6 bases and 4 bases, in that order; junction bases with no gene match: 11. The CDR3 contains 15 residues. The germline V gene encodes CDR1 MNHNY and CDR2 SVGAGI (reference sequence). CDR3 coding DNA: TGTGCCAGCAGCTCAGGGACACAGGGGCTCTATGGCTACACCTTC. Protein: CASSSGTQGLYGYTF.

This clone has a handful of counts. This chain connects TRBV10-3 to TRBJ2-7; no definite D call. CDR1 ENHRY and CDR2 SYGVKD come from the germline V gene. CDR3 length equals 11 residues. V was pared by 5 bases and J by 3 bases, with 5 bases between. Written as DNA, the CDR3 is TGTGCCATCAGTCACGGCTACGAGCAGTACTTC. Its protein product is CAISHGYEQYF.

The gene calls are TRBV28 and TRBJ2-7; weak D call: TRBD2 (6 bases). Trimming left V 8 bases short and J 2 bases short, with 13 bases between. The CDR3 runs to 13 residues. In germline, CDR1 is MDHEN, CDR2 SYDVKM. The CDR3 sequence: CASGGTVTYEQYF. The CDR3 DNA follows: TGTGCCAGCGGAGGGACGGTTACCTACGAGCAGTACTTC.

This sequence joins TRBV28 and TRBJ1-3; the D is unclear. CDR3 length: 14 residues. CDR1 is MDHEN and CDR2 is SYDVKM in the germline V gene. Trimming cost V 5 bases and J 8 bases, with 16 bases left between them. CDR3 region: CASSGGTLFYTIYF. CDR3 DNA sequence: TGTGCCAGCAGTGGCGGCACGCTCTTTTACACCATATATTTT.

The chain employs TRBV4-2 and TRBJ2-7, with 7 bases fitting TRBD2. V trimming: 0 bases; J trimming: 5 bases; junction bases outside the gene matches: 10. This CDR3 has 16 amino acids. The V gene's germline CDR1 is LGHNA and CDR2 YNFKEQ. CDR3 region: CASSQDVWRETDEQYF. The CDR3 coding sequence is TGTGCCAGCAGCCAAGATGTTTGGCGGGAGACGGACGAGCAGTACTTC.

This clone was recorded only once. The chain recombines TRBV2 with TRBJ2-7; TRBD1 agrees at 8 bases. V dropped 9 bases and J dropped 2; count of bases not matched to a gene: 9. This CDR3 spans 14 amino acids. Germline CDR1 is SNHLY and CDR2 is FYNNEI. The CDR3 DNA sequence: TGTGCCAGTCAAACCGGGACAGGAGCCTACGAGCAGTACTTC. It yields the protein CASQTGTGAYEQYF.

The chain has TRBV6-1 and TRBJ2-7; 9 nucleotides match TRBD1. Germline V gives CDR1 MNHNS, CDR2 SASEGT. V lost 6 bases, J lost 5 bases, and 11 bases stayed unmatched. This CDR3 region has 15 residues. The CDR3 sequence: CASRTLTRDRDEQYF. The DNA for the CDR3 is TGTGCCAGCAGAACCCTTACCCGGGACAGGGACGAGCAGTACTTC.

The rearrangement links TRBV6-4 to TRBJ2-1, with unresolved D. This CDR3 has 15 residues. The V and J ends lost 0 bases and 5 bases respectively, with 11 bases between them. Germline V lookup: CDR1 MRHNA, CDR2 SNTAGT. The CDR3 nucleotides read TGTGCCAGCAGTGACTCGGCTAGTCGACACAATGAGCAGTTCTTC. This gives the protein CASSDSASRHNEQFF.

CDR3 in amino acids: CASSPLKDSREQYF. CDR3 DNA sequence: TGTGCCAGCTCACCGTTGAAGGACAGTCGGGAGCAGTACTTC. The rearrangement uses TRBV18 and TRBJ2-7; weak D call: TRBD1 (6 bases). Germline lookup yields CDR1 KGHSH and CDR2 LQKENI. V was pared by 3 bases and J by 7 bases, with 16 bases between. CDR3 length: 14 residues. The complete variable domain, with remaining parts taken from reference TRBV18 and TRBJ2-7, reads NAGVMQNPRHLVRRRGQEARLRCSPMKGHSHVYWYRQLPEEGLKFMVYLQKENIIDESGMPKERFSAEFPKEGPSILRIQQVVRGDSAAYFCASSPLKDSREQYFGPGTRLTVT.

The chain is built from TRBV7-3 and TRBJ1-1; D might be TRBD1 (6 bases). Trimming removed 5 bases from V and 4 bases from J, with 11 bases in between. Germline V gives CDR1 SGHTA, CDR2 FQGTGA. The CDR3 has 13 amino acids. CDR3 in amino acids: CASSAQGATEAFF. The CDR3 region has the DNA TGTGCCAGCAGCGCACAGGGTGCCACTGAAGCTTTCTTT.

As DNA, the CDR3 is TGCGCCAGCAGCTTGTTGGGACTAGGGACCTACGAGCAGTACTTC. Its translation: CASSLLGLGTYEQYF. This chain links TRBV5-1 with TRBJ2-7; 8 bases are a match to TRBD2. Germline values: CDR1 SGHRS, CDR2 YFSETQ. The CDR3 runs 15 residues. The junction had 5 bases not matched to a gene; V was cut back by 1 base and J by 2 bases.

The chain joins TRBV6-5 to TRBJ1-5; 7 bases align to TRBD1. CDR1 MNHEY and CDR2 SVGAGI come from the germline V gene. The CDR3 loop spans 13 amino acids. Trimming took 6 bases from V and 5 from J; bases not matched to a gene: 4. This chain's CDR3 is CASSRDSYQPQHF. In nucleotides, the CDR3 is TGTGCCAGCAGCCGGGACAGTTATCAGCCCCAGCATTTT.